This TCR beta chain was identified during a study of Ad26.COV2.S vaccination and SARS-CoV-2 variants. Study at large: Intramuscular Ad26.COV2.S at 5x10^10 or 1x10^11 viral particles. Notes on the study in general: Vaccinees showed greater spike-specific TCR breadth than placebo recipients.

Using immunoSEQ multiplex PCR, the repertoire was profiled, and TCRdb retains in-frame clones only, with some absent. Among 450,000 to 550,000 clones, roughly 87% were seen once, and the ten largest hold about 1.7%. The table lists this clone with a count of one. Its antigen is undetermined. CDR1 and CDR2 from the germline V gene are MDHEN and SYDVKM. CDR3 length: 16 residues. After removal of 2 bases from V and 3 bases from J, the junction contained 5 bases not matched to a gene. Treatment noted: about 20 received Ad26.COV2.S at low or high dose, single or two shots; several received placebo; per-sample allocation not given. Following the first vaccine or placebo injection, samples were taken on day 63. Expressing Wuhan-strain SARS-CoV-2 spike, an Ad26 vector served as the vaccine.

Sequenced material: peripheral blood, taken in a trial of Ad26.COV2.S vaccine versus placebo. The rearrangement joins TRBV28 to TRBJ2-3; 10 positions agree with TRBD2. The clonotype originates from a person between 18 and 60 years old who received the Ad26.COV2.S COVID-19 vaccine or a placebo. The CDR3 sequence: CASSLAASGSTDTQYF. DNA for the CDR3: TGTGCCAGCAGTTTAGCGGCTAGCGGGAGTACAGATACGCAGTATTTT.